This T cell receptor beta chain was captured by sequencing in a study of blood T cell repertoires in COVID-19. Study summary: Samples representing acute and convalescent COVID-19 were sourced from the United States, Italy and Spain.

Original processing notes: The authors estimated nucleated cell counts from reference gene primer amplification. Assay: immunoSEQ multiplex PCR; the TCRdb copy retains only in-frame clones and omits some. V, J and clone size are those of that table, while D and trimming were read from the DNA. The sample lists some 90,000 clones; 89% were seen once. This receptor was taken from an elderly woman with active COVID-19. The sequencing sample was made of peripheral blood.

CDR3 sequence: CASSADFYNEQFF. In DNA, the CDR3 is TGTGCCAGCAGTGCGGACTTCTACAATGAGCAGTTCTTC. This chain links TRBV28 with TRBJ2-1, with D perhaps matching TRBD2 (5 bases). Germline V gene data show CDR1 as MDHEN and CDR2 as SYDVKM. This CDR3 contains 13 residues. V was clipped by 5 bases and J by 3 bases, with 8 bases between them. The variable domain in full, completed from reference TRBV28 and TRBJ2-1, reads DVKVTQSSRYLVKRTGEKVFLECVQDMDHENMFWYRQDPGLGLRLIYFSYDVKMKEKGDIPEGYSVSREKKERFSLILESASTNQTSMYLCASSADFYNEQFFGPGTRLTVL.